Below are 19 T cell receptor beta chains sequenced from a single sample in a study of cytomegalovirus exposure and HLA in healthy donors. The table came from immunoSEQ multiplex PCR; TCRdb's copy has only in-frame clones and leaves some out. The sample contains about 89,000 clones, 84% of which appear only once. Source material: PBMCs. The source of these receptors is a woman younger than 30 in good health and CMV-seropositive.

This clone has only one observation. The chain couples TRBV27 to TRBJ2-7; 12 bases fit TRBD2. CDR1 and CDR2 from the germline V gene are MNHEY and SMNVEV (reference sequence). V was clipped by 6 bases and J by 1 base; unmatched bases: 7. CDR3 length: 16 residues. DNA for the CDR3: TGTGCCAGCAGAGCCGGGACTAGCGGGTCTTCCTACGAGCAGTACTTC. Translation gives CASRAGTSGSSYEQYF.

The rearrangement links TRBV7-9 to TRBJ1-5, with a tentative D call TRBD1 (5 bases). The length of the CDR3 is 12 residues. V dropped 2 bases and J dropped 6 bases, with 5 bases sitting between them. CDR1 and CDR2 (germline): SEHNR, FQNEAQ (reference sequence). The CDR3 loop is CASSLQGQPQHF. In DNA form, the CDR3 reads TGTGCCAGCAGCTTACAGGGTCAGCCCCAGCATTTT.

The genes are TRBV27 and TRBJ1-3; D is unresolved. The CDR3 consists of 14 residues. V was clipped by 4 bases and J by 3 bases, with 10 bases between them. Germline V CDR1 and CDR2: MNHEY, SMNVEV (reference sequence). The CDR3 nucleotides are TGTGCCAGCAGTTGGTCCAGAAGTGGAAACACCATATATTTT. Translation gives CASSWSRSGNTIYF.

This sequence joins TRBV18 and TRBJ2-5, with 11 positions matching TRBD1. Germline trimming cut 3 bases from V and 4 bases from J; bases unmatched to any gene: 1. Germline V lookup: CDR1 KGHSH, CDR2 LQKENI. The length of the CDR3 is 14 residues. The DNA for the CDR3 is TGTGCCAGCTCACCCGGGACAGGGGGAGAGACCCAGTACTTC. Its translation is CASSPGTGGETQYF.

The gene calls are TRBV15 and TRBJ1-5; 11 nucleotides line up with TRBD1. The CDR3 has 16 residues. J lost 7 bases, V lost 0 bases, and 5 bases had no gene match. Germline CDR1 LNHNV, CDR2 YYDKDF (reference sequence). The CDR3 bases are TGTGCCACCAGCAGAGAAAGGACAGGGGGCACCCAGCCCCAGCATTTT. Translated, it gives CATSRERTGGTQPQHF.

The CDR3 DNA reads as TGTGCCAGCGGATCTGGGACAGGAAAATATGAAAAACTGTTTTTT. It encodes CASGSGTGKYEKLFF. The V call is TRBV6-1, the J call TRBJ1-4; 8 bases map to TRBD1. The CDR3 sequence is 15 residues long. Germline V CDR1 and CDR2: MNHNS, SASEGT. J was trimmed by 6 bases and V by 8 bases; bases with no gene match: 11.

The CDR3 nucleotides are TGTGCCAGCAGCTTCGGCGGGGGGGGCGAAGAGACCCAGTACTTC. This gives the protein CASSFGGGGEETQYF. The chain is built from TRBV7-9 and TRBJ2-5; 9 bases map to TRBD2. The germline V gene has CDR1 SEHNR and CDR2 FQNEAQ (reference sequence). Trimming removed 3 bases from V and 3 bases from J; junction bases left unmatched: 5. The CDR3 has 15 residues. The variable domain in full, with the rest retrieved from reference TRBV7-9 and TRBJ2-5, is DTGVSQNPRHKITKRGQNVTFRCDPISEHNRLYWYRQTLGQGPEFLTYFQNEAQLEKSRLLSDRFSAERPKGSFSTLEIQRTEQGDSAMYLCASSFGGGGEETQYFGPGTRLLVL.

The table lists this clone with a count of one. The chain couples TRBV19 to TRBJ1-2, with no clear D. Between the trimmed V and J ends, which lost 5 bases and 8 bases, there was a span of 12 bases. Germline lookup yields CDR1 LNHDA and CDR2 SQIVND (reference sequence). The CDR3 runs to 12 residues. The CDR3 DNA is TGTGCCAGTAGTGGGCCCGTATGGGGCTACACCTTC. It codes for CASSGPVWGYTF.

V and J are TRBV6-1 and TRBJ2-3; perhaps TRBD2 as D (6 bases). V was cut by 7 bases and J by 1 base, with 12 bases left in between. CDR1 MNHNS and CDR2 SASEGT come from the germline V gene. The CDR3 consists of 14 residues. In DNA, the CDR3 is TGTGCCAGCAAGGACTACCTAGGCACAGATACGCAGTATTTT. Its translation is CASKDYLGTDTQYF.

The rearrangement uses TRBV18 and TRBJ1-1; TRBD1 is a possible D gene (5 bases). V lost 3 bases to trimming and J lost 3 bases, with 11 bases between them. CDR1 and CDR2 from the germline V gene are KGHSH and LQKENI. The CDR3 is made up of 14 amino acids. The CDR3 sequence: CASSPGAGDTEAFF. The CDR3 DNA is TGTGCCAGCTCACCTGGGGCAGGAGACACTGAAGCTTTCTTT.

The CDR3 sequence is CTSSRTSGGSWLYDEQFF. In DNA form, the CDR3 reads TGCACCAGCAGCCGGACTAGCGGGGGATCATGGTTATACGATGAGCAGTTCTTC. The chain is built from TRBV1 and TRBJ2-1; TRBD2 is the table's D call, not checked against the DNA. TRBV1 is assigned pseudogene status. CDR3 length: 18 amino acids.

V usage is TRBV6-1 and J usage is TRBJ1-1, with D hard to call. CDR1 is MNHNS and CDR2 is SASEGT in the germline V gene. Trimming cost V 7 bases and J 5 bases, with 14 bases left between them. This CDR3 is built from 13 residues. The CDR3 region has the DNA TGTGCCAGCATATTGAGTATGGTGACTGAAGCTTTCTTT. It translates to CASILSMVTEAFF.

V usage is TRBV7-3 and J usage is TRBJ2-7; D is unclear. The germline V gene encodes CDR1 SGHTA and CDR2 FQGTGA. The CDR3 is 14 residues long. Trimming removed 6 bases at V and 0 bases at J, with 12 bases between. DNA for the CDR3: TGTGCCAGCAGGTTATTGTTCCTCTCCTACGAGCAGTACTTC. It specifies CASRLLFLSYEQYF.

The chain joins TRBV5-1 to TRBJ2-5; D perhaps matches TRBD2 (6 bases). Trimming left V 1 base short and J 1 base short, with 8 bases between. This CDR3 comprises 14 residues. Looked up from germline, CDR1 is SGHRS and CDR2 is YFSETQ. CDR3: CASSLMGGQETQYF. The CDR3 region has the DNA TGCGCCAGCAGCTTGATGGGGGGCCAAGAGACCCAGTACTTC. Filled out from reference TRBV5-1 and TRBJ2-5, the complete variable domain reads KAGVTQTPRYLIKTRGQQVTLSCSPISGHRSVSWYQQTPGQGLQFLFEYFSETQRNKGNFPGRFSGRQFSNSRSEMNVSTLELGDSALYLCASSLMGGQETQYFGPGTRLLVL.

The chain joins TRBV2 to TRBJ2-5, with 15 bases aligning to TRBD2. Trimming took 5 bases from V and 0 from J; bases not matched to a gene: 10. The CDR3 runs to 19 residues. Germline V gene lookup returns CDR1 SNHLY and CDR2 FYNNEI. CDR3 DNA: TGTGCCAGCAGTCCCCGGACTAGCGGGGGGGCCCGGTACCAAGAGACCCAGTACTTC. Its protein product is CASSPRTSGGARYQETQYF.

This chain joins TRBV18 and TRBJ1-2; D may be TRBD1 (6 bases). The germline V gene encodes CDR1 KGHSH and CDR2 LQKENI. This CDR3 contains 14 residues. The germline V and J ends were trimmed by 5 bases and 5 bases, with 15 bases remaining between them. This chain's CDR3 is CASSTSRTEYGYTF. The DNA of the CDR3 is TGTGCCAGCTCAACATCGAGGACAGAATATGGCTACACCTTC. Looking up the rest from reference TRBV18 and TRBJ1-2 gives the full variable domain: NAGVMQNPRHLVRRRGQEARLRCSPMKGHSHVYWYRQLPEEGLKFMVYLQKENIIDESGMPKERFSAEFPKEGPSILRIQQVVRGDSAAYFCASSTSRTEYGYTFGSGTRLTVV.

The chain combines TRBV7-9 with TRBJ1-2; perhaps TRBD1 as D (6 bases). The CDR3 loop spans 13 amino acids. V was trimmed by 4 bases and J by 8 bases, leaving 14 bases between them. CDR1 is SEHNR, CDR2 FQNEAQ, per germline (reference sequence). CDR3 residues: CASSSTTGWGYTF. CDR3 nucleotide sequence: TGTGCCAGCAGCTCTACGACAGGCTGGGGCTACACCTTC.

The CDR3 nucleotides read TGTGCCAGCAGCAAAACCGGGACAGTGAACACTGAAGCTTTCTTT. Residues: CASSKTGTVNTEAFF. V is TRBV6-5 and J is TRBJ1-1, with 7 bases matching TRBD1. This CDR3 has 15 amino acids. Germline V lookup: CDR1 MNHEY, CDR2 SVGAGI. Trimming cost V 6 bases and J 0 bases; bases outside gene matches: 7.

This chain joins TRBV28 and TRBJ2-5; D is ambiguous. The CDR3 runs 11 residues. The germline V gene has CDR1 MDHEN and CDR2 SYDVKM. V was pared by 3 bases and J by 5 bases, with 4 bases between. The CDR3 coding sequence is TGTGCCAGCAGTTTGCGGGAGACCCAGTACTTC. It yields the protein CASSLRETQYF. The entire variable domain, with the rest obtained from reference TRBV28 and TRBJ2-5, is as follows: DVKVTQSSRYLVKRTGEKVFLECVQDMDHENMFWYRQDPGLGLRLIYFSYDVKMKEKGDIPEGYSVSREKKERFSLILESASTNQTSMYLCASSLRETQYFGPGTRLLVL.